This is a list of T cell receptor beta chains from one sample in a study of spatial heterogeneity in lung cancer. TCRdb redid the calling of the 5' RACE reads with MiXCR, one entry per CDR3 protein. Here the sample spans thousands of distinct CDR3 sequences, more than 9% being singletons. The material sequenced was lung tumor tissue, taken at surgery. These TCRs come from a male donor with early-stage non-small cell lung cancer. Each CDR3 is given with its conserved first and last residue. Each record gives: clone size, J gene, CDR3 length, V gene, D gene, CDR3 DNA, CDR3 protein. D genes are given only for firm matches. Rows give clone size only sometimes, using once, few, many, or a class for an expanded clone.

many TRBJ2-7 14 TRBV11-2 TRBD2 TGTGCCTCAGTCGGGAGGCGGGGGTCCTACGAGCAGTACTTC CASVGRRGSYEQYF
many TRBJ2-7 14 TRBV28 NA TGTGCCAGCCGTAGACGGTCCCAAGCCTACGAGCAGTACTTC CASRRRSQAYEQYF
NA TRBJ1-6 15 TRBV5-1 TRBD1 TGCGCCAGCAGCTTGGAACAGGGGGCGCGGTCACCCCTCCACTTT CASSLEQGARSPLHF
many TRBJ1-2 15 TRBV7-2 TRBD1 TGTGCCAGCAGCCCTCACCCCGACAGGGAGACGGGCTACACCTTC CASSPHPDRETGYTF
many TRBJ1-6 16 TRBV5-1 NA TGCGCCAGCAGCTTGGGACAGTACTCCTATAATTCACCCCTCCACTTT CASSLGQYSYNSPLHF
many TRBJ2-2 14 TRBV20-1 NA TGCAGTGCTAGAAGTGGCAGGGGGGACGGGGAGCTGTTTTTT CSARSGRGDGELFF
few TRBJ1-1 17 TRBV12-3/TRBV12-4 TRBD1 TGTGCCAGCAGACGTGATCGGACAGGGGGACCGAGCACTGAAGCTTTCTTT CASRRDRTGGPSTEAFF
NA TRBJ2-2 15 TRBV7-6 NA TGTGCCAGCAGCTTAGTTCAGGGGAGCACCGGGGAGCTGTTTTTT CASSLVQGSTGELFF
NA TRBJ2-6 17 TRBV5-1 TRBD1 TGCGCCAGCAGCCCCGGACAGGCCTTCTCTGGGGCCAACGTCCTGACTTTC CASSPGQAFSGANVLTF
medium-sized TRBJ2-5 14 TRBV7-9 NA TGTGCCAGCAGCTTAGCTGGAGCGGTCGAGACCCAGTACTTC CASSLAGAVETQYF
medium-sized TRBJ1-5 13 TRBV30 NA TGTGCCTGGAGAGATGGGACCTGGCAGCCCCAGCATTTT CAWRDGTWQPQHF
many TRBJ2-7 16 TRBV20-1 TRBD1 TGCAGTGCTAGAGACCGGCTGACAGGGAACACCTACGAGCAGTACTTC CSARDRLTGNTYEQYF
NA TRBJ1-4 13 TRBV2 TRBD1 TGTGCCAGCAGTATAACAGGGGGGGAAAAACTGTTTTTT CASSITGGEKLFF
medium-sized TRBJ1-3 15 TRBV6-6 NA TGTGCCAGCAGCCAACCGGGGGGTGCTGGAAACACCATATATTTT CASSQPGGAGNTIYF
large TRBJ2-7 12 TRBV7-8 NA TGTGCCAGCAGCATAGGGGGCTACGAGCAGTACTTC CASSIGGYEQYF
medium-sized TRBJ2-7 15 TRBV19 NA TGTGCCAGTAGTCCCGGGACGGCCTCATCTTACGAGCAGTACTTC CASSPGTASSYEQYF
medium-sized TRBJ1-5 16 TRBV2 TRBD1 TGTGCCAGCAGCCCCTTGGGGACAGGGCATTTACAGCCCCAGCATTTT CASSPLGTGHLQPQHF
few TRBJ2-3 17 TRBV6-5 TRBD2 TGTGCCAGCAGCCACGGGGCGAGCGGGAGCATCGCAGATACGCAGTATTTT CASSHGASGSIADTQYF
medium-sized TRBJ1-1 15 TRBV7-9 NA TGTGCCAGCAGTTCCCCGGGTGGGGAGAACACTGAAGCTTTCTTT CASSSPGGENTEAFF
medium-sized TRBJ2-1 15 TRBV15 NA TGTGCCACCAGCAGAGATGGGGGTTCCTACAATGAGCAGTTCTTC CATSRDGGSYNEQFF
medium-sized TRBJ2-3 13 TRBV6-2/TRBV6-3 NA TGTGCCAGCAGTTCCAACGATGCAGATACGCAGTATTTT CASSSNDADTQYF
few TRBJ2-2 16 TRBV3-1 TRBD1 TGTGCCAGCAGCCAAAAGGGACAGGGCGGCGCCGGGGAGCTGTTTTTT CASSQKGQGGAGELFF
few TRBJ2-5 18 TRBV5-1 NA TGCGCCAGCAGCCTAATCCAAGGGTTTACGGGATCTAAAGAGACCCAGTACTTC CASSLIQGFTGSKETQYF
medium-sized TRBJ2-7 13 TRBV7-8 NA TGTGCCAGCAGCTTACGTCGGGGTGGGGAGCAGTACTTC CASSLRRGGEQYF
many TRBJ1-1 12 TRBV18 TRBD1 TGTGCCAGCTCACCGCAACAGGGGGAAGCTTTCTTT CASSPQQGEAFF
NA TRBJ2-2 16 TRBV7-3 TRBD1 TGTGCCAGCAGCTTAGTAGGGGGCGATATCACCGGGGAGCTGTTTTTT CASSLVGGDITGELFF
few TRBJ2-7 14 TRBV28 NA TGTGCCAGCACGGAGGGGGAAAGACGCTACGAGCAGTACTTC CASTEGERRYEQYF
NA TRBJ1-1 14 TRBV3-1 NA TGTGCCAGCAGCCAAGATAAGGACCTCACTGAAGCTTTCTTT CASSQDKDLTEAFF
many TRBJ1-1 14 TRBV18 NA TGTGCCAGCTCACCAAGTGGGGGGGTCACTGAAGCTTTCTTT CASSPSGGVTEAFF
medium-sized TRBJ1-2 14 TRBV5-1 TRBD1 TGCGCCAGCAAGGTGGCAGGGGGCGACTATGGCTACACCTTC CASKVAGGDYGYTF
medium-sized TRBJ2-2 17 TRBV11-3 TRBD1 TGTGCCAGCAGCTTATCGGCAACCGGGACAGGGACCGGGGAGCTGTTTTTT CASSLSATGTGTGELFF
NA TRBJ2-5 16 TRBV5-1 TRBD2 TGCGCCAGCAGCTTGCAGACTAGCGGGGGGCAAGAGACCCAGTACTTC CASSLQTSGGQETQYF
many TRBJ2-2 15 TRBV14 TRBD1 TGTGCCAGCAGCCCCGGGACAGGGGGCTCCGGGGAGCTGTTTTTT CASSPGTGGSGELFF
medium-sized TRBJ2-5 15 TRBV5-6 TRBD1 TGTGCCAGCAGCTTGGTTACAGGGGGCATGGAGACCCAGTACTTC CASSLVTGGMETQYF
NA TRBJ1-1 15 TRBV5-8 NA TGTGCCAGCAGCTTGGTGCGGATTCTTGGGACTGAAGCTTTCTTT CASSLVRILGTEAFF
medium-sized TRBJ2-3 14 TRBV11-2 NA TGTGCCAGCAGCTTGGGGAAGGCACGGGATACGCAGTATTTT CASSLGKARDTQYF
medium-sized TRBJ2-6 15 TRBV5-1 NA TGCGCCAGCAGCTTGGGGAGCTCTGGGGCCAACGTCCTGACTTTC CASSLGSSGANVLTF
NA TRBJ2-5 15 TRBV7-2 NA TGTGCCAGCAGCTCCTCCCTAGCGCGACAAGAGACCCAGTACTTC CASSSSLARQETQYF
many TRBJ2-5 16 TRBV6-5 TRBD1 TGTGCCAGCAGCAAATGGACAGGGGGCGTTGGAGAGACCCAGTACTTC CASSKWTGGVGETQYF
NA TRBJ1-3 14 TRBV5-1 NA TGCGCCAGCAGCTTGGGGGACGGAGGAAACACCATATATTTT CASSLGDGGNTIYF
medium-sized TRBJ1-1 17 TRBV4-1 NA TGCGCCAGCAGCCAAGCCCAAGGGGGTAGAGTGAACACTGAAGCTTTCTTT CASSQAQGGRVNTEAFF
few TRBJ2-1 20 TRBV18 TRBD2 TGTGCCAGCTCACCCAAAGGGACTAGCGGGAAATACCCTTCCTACAATGAGCAGTTCTTC CASSPKGTSGKYPSYNEQFF
medium-sized TRBJ2-2 16 TRBV24-1 NA TGTGCCACCAGTGATTTCACCGGATCGAACACCGGGGAGCTGTTTTTT CATSDFTGSNTGELFF
medium-sized TRBJ1-3 15 TRBV5-5 NA TGTGCCAGCAGCTTGGTGGGCAGCTCTGGAAACACCATATATTTT CASSLVGSSGNTIYF
medium-sized TRBJ2-7 13 TRBV7-2 NA TGTGCCAGCAGCGCCTTTCCAGGGTACGAGCAGTACTTC CASSAFPGYEQYF
many TRBJ2-1 14 TRBV6-2/TRBV6-3 NA TGTGCCAGTCTTGGGGGGGGCGAGTACAATGAGCAGTTCTTC CASLGGGEYNEQFF
NA TRBJ2-5 13 TRBV9 NA TGTGCCAGCAGCGTAGCGGACCAAGAGACCCAGTACTTC CASSVADQETQYF
many TRBJ1-2 14 TRBV13 NA TGTGCCAGCAGCTTAGGACAGGGCAACTATGGCTACACCTTC CASSLGQGNYGYTF
medium-sized TRBJ1-3 16 TRBV9 TRBD1 TGTGCCAGCAGCGCCGGACAGGTTCTCTCTGGAAACACCATATATTTT CASSAGQVLSGNTIYF
NA TRBJ2-3 11 TRBV29-1 NA TGCAGCGTTATCAGTCCAGATACGCAGTATTTT CSVISPDTQYF
medium-sized TRBJ2-1 12 TRBV28 NA TGTGCCAGCGCCCCTTCCTACAATGAGCAGTTCTTC CASAPSYNEQFF